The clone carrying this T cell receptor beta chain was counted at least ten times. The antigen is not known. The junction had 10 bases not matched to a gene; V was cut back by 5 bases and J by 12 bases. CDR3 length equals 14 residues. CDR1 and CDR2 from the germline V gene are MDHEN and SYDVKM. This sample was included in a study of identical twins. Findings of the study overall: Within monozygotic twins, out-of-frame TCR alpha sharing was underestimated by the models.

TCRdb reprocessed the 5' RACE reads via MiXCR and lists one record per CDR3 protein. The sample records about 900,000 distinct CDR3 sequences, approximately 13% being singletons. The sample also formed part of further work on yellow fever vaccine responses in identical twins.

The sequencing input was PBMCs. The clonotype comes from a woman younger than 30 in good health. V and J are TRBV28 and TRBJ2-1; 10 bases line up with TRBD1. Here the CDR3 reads CASSTLSRDRGQFF. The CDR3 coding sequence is TGTGCCAGCAGTACCCTGTCTCGGGACAGGGGGCAGTTCTTC.